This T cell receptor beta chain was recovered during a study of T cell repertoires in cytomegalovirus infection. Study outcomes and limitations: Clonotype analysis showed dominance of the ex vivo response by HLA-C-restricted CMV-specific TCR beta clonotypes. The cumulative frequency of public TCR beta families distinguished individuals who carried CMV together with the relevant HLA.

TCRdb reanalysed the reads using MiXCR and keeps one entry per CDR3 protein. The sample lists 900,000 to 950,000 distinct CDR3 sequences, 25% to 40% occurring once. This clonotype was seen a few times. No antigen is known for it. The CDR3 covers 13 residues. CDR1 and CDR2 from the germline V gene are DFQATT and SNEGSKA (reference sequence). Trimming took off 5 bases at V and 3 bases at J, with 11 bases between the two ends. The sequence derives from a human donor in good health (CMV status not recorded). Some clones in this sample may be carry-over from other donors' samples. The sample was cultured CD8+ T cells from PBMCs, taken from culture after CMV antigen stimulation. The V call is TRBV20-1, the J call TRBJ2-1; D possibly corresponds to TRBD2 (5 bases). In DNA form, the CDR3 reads TGCAGTGCTTCCTCGGCGGGCTACAATGAGCAGTTCTTC. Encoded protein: CSASSAGYNEQFF.